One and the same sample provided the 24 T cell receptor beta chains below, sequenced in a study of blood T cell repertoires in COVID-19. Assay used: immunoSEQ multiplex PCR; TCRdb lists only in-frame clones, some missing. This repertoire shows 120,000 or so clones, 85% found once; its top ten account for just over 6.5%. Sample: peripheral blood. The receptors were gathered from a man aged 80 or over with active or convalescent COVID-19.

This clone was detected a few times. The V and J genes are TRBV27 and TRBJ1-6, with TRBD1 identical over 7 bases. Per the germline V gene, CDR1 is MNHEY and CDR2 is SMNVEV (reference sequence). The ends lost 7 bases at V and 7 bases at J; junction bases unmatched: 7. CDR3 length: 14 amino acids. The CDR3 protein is CASTPDRRNSPLHF. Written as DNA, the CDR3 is TGTGCCAGCACCCCGGACAGGCGGAATTCACCCCTCCACTTT.

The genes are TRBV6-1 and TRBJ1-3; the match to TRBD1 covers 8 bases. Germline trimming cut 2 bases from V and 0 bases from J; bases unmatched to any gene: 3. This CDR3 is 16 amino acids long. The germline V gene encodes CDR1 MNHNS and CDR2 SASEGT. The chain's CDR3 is CASSEHTGGSGNTIYF. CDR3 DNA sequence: TGTGCCAGCAGTGAACACACAGGGGGCTCTGGAAACACCATATATTTT.

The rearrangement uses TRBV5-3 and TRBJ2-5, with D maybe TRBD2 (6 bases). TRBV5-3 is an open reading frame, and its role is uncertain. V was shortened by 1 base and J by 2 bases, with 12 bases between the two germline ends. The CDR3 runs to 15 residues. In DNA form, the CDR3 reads TGTGCCAGAAGCTTGACGGGAGCCCCACAAGAGACCCAGTACTTC. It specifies CARSLTGAPQETQYF.

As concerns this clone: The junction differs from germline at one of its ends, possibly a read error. The CDR3 nucleotides are TGCAGTGTCGCGGGTGACTCGGGCTTC. Protein: CSVAGDSGF. The chain couples TRBV20-1 to TRBJ2-7, with a tentative D call TRBD2 (5 bases). The CDR3 sequence is 9 residues long. Germline V gene data show CDR1 as DFQATT and CDR2 as SNEGSKA (reference sequence).

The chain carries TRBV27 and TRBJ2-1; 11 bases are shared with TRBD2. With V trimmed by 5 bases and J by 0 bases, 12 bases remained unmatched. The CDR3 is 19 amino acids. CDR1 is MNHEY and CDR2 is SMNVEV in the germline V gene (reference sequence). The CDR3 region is CASSPRLAGPSSSYNEQFF. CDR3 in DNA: TGTGCCAGCAGTCCCCGACTAGCGGGGCCCTCGAGCTCCTACAATGAGCAGTTCTTC.

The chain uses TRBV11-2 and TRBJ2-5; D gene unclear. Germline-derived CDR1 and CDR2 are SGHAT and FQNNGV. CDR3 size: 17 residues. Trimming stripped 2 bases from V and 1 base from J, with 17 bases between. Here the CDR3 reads CASSLSVQISSQETQYF. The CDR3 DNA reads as TGTGCCAGCAGCTTAAGCGTCCAAATTTCGTCCCAAGAGACCCAGTACTTC.

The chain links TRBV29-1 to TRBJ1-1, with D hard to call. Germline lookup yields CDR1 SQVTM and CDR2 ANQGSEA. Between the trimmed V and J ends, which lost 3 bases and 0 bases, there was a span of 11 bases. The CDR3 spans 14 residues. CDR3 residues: CSVDFAEMNTEAFF. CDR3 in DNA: TGCAGCGTTGATTTTGCGGAGATGAACACTGAAGCTTTCTTT.

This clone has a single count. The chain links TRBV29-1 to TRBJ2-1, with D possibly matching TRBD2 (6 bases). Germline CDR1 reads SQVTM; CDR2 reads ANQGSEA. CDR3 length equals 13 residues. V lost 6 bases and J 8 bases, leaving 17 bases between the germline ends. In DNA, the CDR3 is TGCAGCGTCGGTAGGGTTACTAGCCATGAGCAGTTCTTC. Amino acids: CSVGRVTSHEQFF.

The CDR3 here is CASSLFGPENEKLFF. The CDR3 bases are TGTGCCAGCAGCTTATTTGGGCCAGAGAATGAAAAACTGTTTTTT. The chain couples TRBV7-9 to TRBJ1-4; D uncertain. Germline CDR1 SEHNR, CDR2 FQNEAQ (reference sequence). The V gene lost 2 bases and the J gene lost 5 bases, with 12 bases spanning the gap. The CDR3 loop spans 15 amino acids.

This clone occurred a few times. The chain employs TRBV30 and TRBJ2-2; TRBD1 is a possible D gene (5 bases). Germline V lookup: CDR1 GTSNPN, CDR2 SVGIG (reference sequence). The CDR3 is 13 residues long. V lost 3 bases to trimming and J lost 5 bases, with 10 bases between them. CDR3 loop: CAWSAQGTGELFF. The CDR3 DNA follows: TGTGCCTGGAGCGCTCAGGGTACCGGGGAGCTGTTTTTT.

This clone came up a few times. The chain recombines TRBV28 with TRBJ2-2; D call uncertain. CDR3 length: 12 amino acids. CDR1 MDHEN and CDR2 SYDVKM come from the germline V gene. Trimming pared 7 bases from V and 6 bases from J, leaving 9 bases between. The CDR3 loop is CASNERAGELFF. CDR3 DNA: TGTGCCAGCAATGAACGGGCCGGGGAGCTGTTTTTT.

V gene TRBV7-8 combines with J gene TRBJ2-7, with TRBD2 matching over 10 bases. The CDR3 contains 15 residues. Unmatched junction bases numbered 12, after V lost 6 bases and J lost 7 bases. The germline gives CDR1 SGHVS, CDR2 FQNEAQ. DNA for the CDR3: TGTGCCAGCAGACAAGCGGGAGGGGGTTCAGGGGAGCAGTACTTC. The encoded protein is CASRQAGGGSGEQYF.

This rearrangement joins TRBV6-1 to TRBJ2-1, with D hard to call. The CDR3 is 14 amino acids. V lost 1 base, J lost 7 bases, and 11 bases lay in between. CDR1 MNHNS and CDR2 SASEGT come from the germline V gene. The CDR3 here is CASSEERWNNEQFF. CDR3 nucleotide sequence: TGTGCCAGCAGTGAAGAGCGTTGGAATAATGAGCAGTTCTTC.

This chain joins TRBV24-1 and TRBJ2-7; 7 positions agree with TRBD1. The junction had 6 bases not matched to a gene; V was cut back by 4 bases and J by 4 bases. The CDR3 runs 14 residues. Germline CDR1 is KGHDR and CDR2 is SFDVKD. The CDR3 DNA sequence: TGTGCCACCAGTGACTTGACAGGGTGGTACGAGCAGTACTTC. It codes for CATSDLTGWYEQYF.

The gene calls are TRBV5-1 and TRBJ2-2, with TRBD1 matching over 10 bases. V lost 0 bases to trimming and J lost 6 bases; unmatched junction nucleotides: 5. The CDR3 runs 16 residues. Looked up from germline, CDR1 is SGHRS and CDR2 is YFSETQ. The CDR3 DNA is TGCGCCAGCAGCTTGGTGGACAGGGGGAATTCCGGGGAGCTGTTTTTT. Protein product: CASSLVDRGNSGELFF. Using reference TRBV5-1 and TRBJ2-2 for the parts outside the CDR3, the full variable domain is KAGVTQTPRYLIKTRGQQVTLSCSPISGHRSVSWYQQTPGQGLQFLFEYFSETQRNKGNFPGRFSGRQFSNSRSEMNVSTLELGDSALYLCASSLVDRGNSGELFFGEGSRLTVL.

Here the CDR3 DNA reads TGTGCCAGCAGCTGGACAGGGGGCTATGGCTACACCTTC. Translating gives CASSWTGGYGYTF. J is TRBJ1-2 and V is TRBV5-4; TRBD1 matches at 10 bases. This CDR3 comprises 13 residues. Unmatched junction bases numbered 0, after V lost 3 bases and J lost 4 bases. The germline gives CDR1 SGHNT, CDR2 YYREEE (reference sequence).

The CDR3 region is CASSLAGGPYEQYF. The DNA for the CDR3 is TGTGCCAGCAGCCTAGCGGGAGGGCCCTACGAGCAGTACTTC. This chain joins TRBV3-1 (or the pseudogene TRBV3-2) and TRBJ2-7; TRBD2 aligns across 11 bases. CDR3 length equals 14 residues. Germline CDR1 is LGHDT and CDR2 is YNNKEL (reference sequence). Germline trimming cut 4 bases from V and 2 bases from J; bases unmatched to any gene: 1.

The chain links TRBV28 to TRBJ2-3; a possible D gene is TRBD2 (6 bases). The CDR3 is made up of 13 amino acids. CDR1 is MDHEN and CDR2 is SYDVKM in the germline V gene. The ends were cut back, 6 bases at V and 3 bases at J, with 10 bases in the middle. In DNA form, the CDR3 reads TGTGCCAGCAGATCGGGAGCTACAGATACGCAGTATTTT. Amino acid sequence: CASRSGATDTQYF.

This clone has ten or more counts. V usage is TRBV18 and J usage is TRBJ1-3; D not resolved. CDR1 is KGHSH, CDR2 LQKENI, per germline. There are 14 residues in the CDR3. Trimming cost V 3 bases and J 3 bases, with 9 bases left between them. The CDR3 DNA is TGTGCCAGCTCACCCCCCCCCATTGGAAACACCATATATTTT. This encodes CASSPPPIGNTIYF.

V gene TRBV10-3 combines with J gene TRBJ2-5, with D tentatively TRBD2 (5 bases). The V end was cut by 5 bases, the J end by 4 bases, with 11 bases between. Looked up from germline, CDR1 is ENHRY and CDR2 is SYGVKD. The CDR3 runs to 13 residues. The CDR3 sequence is CAISLGGGETQYF. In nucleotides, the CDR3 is TGTGCCATCAGTTTAGGTGGAGGAGAGACCCAGTACTTC.

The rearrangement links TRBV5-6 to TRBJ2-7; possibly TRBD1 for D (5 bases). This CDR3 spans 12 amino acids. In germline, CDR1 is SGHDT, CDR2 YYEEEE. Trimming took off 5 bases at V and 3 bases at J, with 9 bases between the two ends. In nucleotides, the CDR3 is TGTGCCAGCAGTCCCCAGGGCTACGAGCAGTACTTC. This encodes CASSPQGYEQYF.

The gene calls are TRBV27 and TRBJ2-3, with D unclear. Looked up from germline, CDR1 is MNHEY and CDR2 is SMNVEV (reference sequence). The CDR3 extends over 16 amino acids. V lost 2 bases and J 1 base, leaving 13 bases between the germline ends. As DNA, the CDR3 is TGTGCCAGCAGTTTACCCTCCGGAAGCGGCACAGATACGCAGTATTTT. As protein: CASSLPSGSGTDTQYF.

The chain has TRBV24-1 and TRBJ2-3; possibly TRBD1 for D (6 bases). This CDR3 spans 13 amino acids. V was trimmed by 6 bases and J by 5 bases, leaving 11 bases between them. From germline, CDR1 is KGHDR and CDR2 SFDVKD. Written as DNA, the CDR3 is TGTGCCACCAGTCAGGGGTGGATAGATACGCAGTATTTT. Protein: CATSQGWIDTQYF.

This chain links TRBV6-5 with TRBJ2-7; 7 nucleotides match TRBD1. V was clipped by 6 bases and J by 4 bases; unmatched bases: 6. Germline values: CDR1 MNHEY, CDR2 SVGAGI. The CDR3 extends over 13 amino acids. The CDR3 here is CASSLRGPYEQYF. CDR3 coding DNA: TGTGCCAGCAGCCTTAGGGGGCCGTACGAGCAGTACTTC.